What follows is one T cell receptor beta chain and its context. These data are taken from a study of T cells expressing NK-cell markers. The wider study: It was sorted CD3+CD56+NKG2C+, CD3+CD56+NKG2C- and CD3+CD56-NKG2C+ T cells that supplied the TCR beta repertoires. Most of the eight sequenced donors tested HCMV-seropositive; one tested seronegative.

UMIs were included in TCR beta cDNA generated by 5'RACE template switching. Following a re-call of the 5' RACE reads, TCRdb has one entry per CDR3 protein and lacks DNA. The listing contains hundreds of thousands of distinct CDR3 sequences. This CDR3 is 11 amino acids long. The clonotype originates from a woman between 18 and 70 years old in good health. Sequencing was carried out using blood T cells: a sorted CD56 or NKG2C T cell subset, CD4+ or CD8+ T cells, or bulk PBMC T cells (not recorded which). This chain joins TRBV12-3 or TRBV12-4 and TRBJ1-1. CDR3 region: CASSFPSEAFF.